The present TCR beta chain was sequenced within a study of blood T cell repertoires in COVID-19. Study-level information: Collection of acute and convalescent COVID-19 samples took place in the United States, Italy and Spain. Sources were T cells, B-cell-depleted T cells, or PBMCs; the material itself was cDNA or gDNA.

As for this clone: Other nucleotide sequences in the sample specify the same CDR3.

How the authors handled the data: By means of reference gene primer amplification, nucleated cell counts were estimated. The repertoire was sequenced with immunoSEQ multiplex PCR; TCRdb's copy has only in-frame clones and lacks some. V and J calls and clone size are given by that table; D and trimming were obtained from the DNA. The table lists 90,000 to 120,000 clones, 60% to 85% of them singletons. Germline V gene sequence: CDR1 KGHSH, CDR2 LQKENI. V dropped 0 bases and J dropped 4; count of bases not matched to a gene: 0. The CDR3 extends over 15 amino acids. The clonotype originates from a man aged 65 to 79 with acute or convalescent COVID-19. This chain uses TRBV18 with TRBJ2-3; 11 nucleotides match TRBD2. Sequencing used peripheral blood. CDR3 nucleotide sequence: TGTGCCAGCTCACCACCGGGACTAGCGGCAGATACGCAGTATTTT. Residues: CASSPPGLAADTQYF.